This T cell receptor beta chain was captured in a study of blood T cell repertoires in COVID-19. Across the study: From the United States, Italy and Spain came samples of acute and convalescent COVID-19.

This table comes from immunoSEQ multiplex PCR, and its TCRdb copy is limited to in-frame clones, with some not included. The data contain 100,000 to 150,000 clones, about three quarters of them singletons. Germline V gene lookup returns CDR1 SGHDT and CDR2 YYEEEE. V lost 4 bases to trimming and J lost 4 bases; unmatched junction nucleotides: 12. CDR3 length equals 16 residues. The material sequenced was peripheral blood. The chain employs TRBV5-6 and TRBJ1-1; TRBD1 aligns across 8 bases. This sequence originates from an older woman with acute or convalescent COVID-19. The CDR3 is CASSLRRLDRVTEAFF. CDR3 DNA: TGTGCCAGCAGCCTGCGCCGTTTGGACAGGGTCACTGAAGCTTTCTTT.